This T cell receptor beta chain emerged from a study of T cell changes during pregnancy in multiple sclerosis. Sequencing used immunoSEQ multiplex PCR; TCRdb keeps in-frame clones, though not all of them. The top ten clones hold about 0.38% of a sample with 50,000 to 65,000 clones, approximately 91% of them seen once. The sequence came from a female donor with multiple sclerosis, enrolled in a pregnancy study. Sequences were derived from CD4+ T cells from peripheral blood mononuclear cells, sampled in the third trimester of pregnancy.

The DNA for the CDR3 is TGCGCCAGCAGCCAAGATGAACACTACGAGCAGTACTTC. It encodes CASSQDEHYEQYF. This chain uses TRBV4-3 with TRBJ2-7; D uncertain. Germline V CDR1 and CDR2: LGHNA, YSLEER. V was trimmed by 0 bases and J by 3 bases, leaving 6 bases between them. The CDR3 has 13 residues.